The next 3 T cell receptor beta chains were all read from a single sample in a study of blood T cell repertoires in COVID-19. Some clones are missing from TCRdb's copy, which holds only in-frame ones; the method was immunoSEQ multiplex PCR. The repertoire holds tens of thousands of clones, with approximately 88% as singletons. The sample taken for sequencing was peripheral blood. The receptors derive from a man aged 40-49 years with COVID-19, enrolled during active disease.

The CDR3 sequence: CAISGTGGGSNYGYTF. CDR3 DNA sequence: TGTGCCATCAGTGGAACAGGGGGGGGCTCTAACTATGGCTACACCTTC. This chain uses TRBV10-3 with TRBJ1-2; 8 bases map to TRBD1. Germline CDR1 and CDR2: ENHRY and SYGVKD. V lost 4 bases and J lost 0; bases outside the gene matches: 7. This CDR3 comprises 16 residues.

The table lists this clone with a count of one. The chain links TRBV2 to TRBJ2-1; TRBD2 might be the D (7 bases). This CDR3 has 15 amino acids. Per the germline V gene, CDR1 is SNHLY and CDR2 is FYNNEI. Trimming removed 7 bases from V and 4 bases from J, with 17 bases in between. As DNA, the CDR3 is TGTGCCAGCACCAGAGGGAGGGGGGGATACAATGAGCAGTTCTTC. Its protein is CASTRGRGGYNEQFF.

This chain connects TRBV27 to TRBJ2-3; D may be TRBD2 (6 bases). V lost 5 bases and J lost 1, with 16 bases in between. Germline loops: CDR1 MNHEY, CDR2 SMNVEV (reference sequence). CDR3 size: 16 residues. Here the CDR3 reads CASSNPRDWGTDTQYF. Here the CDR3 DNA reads TGTGCCAGCAGTAACCCCCGGGACTGGGGCACAGATACGCAGTATTTT.